Following are 20 T cell receptor beta chains from one sample sequenced in a study of blood T cell repertoires in COVID-19. The table came from immunoSEQ multiplex PCR; TCRdb's copy has only in-frame clones and leaves some out. Seen here are some 120,000 clones, approximately 80% observed once, and the top ten hold under 11%. Sequenced input: peripheral blood. The receptors originated from a human donor in a cohort sampled during active COVID-19.

The chain recombines TRBV5-1 with TRBJ2-5; 9 bases are shared with TRBD1. The germline CDR1 and CDR2 sequences are SGHRS and YFSETQ. V was pared by 3 bases and J by 5 bases, with 5 bases of the junction left unmatched. The CDR3 extends over 14 amino acids. The CDR3 spells CASSSGQGMETQYF. The CDR3 DNA sequence: TGCGCCAGCAGCTCGGGACAGGGTATGGAGACCCAGTACTTC. The full variable domain, its missing parts supplied by reference TRBV5-1 and TRBJ2-5, is KAGVTQTPRYLIKTRGQQVTLSCSPISGHRSVSWYQQTPGQGLQFLFEYFSETQRNKGNFPGRFSGRQFSNSRSEMNVSTLELGDSALYLCASSSGQGMETQYFGPGTRLLVL.

The rearrangement joins TRBV5-1 to TRBJ1-2; a possible D gene is TRBD1 (6 bases). Trimming cost V 2 bases and J 4 bases, with 12 bases left between them. Germline V gene data show CDR1 as SGHRS and CDR2 as YFSETQ. The CDR3 has 14 residues. The CDR3 DNA reads as TGCGCCAGCAGCTTAGACACAGGGTCCTATGGCTACACCTTC. Protein: CASSLDTGSYGYTF.

The V call is TRBV29-1, the J call TRBJ1-1; 8 bases line up with TRBD1. The junction had 9 bases not matched to a gene; V was cut back by 6 bases and J by 0 bases. CDR3 length: 15 amino acids. From germline, CDR1 is SQVTM and CDR2 ANQGSEA. CDR3: CSVGQGNKMNTEAFF. The CDR3 coding sequence is TGCAGCGTCGGACAGGGAAATAAGATGAACACTGAAGCTTTCTTT.

The chain recombines TRBV7-2 with TRBJ2-3; maybe TRBD2 (5 bases). V lost 9 bases, J lost 2 bases, and 9 bases lay in between. From germline, CDR1 is SGHTA and CDR2 FQGNSA. The CDR3 totals 12 residues. The CDR3 loop reads CASGLFTDTQYF. CDR3 sequence (DNA): TGTGCCAGTGGACTCTTCACAGATACGCAGTATTTT.

The chain recombines TRBV6-5 with TRBJ2-7, with TRBD1 identical over 8 bases. V was clipped by 8 bases and J by 2 bases; unmatched bases: 8. The germline gives CDR1 MNHEY, CDR2 SVGAGI. The CDR3 loop spans 14 amino acids. Written as DNA, the CDR3 is TGTGCCAGCGGAAGGACAGGGCCTGCCTACGAGCAGTACTTC. Residues: CASGRTGPAYEQYF.

In its sample, this clone was seen a few times. The chain carries TRBV18 and TRBJ2-1; 7 bases are shared with TRBD1. The germline CDR1 and CDR2 sequences are KGHSH and LQKENI. The junction had 5 bases not matched to a gene; V was cut back by 5 bases and J by 1 base. The CDR3 runs 15 residues. In nucleotides, the CDR3 is TGTGCCAGCTCAGGGAACAGGGGTTCCTACAATGAGCAGTTCTTC. It specifies CASSGNRGSYNEQFF.

This clone came up a few times. Other DNA sequences in the same sample also yield this CDR3. V is TRBV6-5 and J is TRBJ1-5; weak D call: TRBD1 (5 bases). CDR3 length equals 15 residues. Looked up from germline, CDR1 is MNHEY and CDR2 is SVGAGI. Trimming removed 3 bases from V and 3 bases from J, with 12 bases in between. The CDR3 here is CASSYSDSPNQPQHF. CDR3 in DNA: TGTGCCAGCAGTTATTCCGACAGTCCCAATCAGCCCCAGCATTTT.

The rearrangement links TRBV30 to TRBJ1-4; the D gene is possibly TRBD1 (5 bases). There are 14 residues in the CDR3. In germline, CDR1 is GTSNPN, CDR2 SVGIG (reference sequence). The germline V and J ends were trimmed by 7 bases and 3 bases, with 15 bases remaining between them. The CDR3 bases are TGTGCCTCCAAATCAGGGTTGGCTAATGAAAAACTGTTTTTT. It is translated as CASKSGLANEKLFF. The full variable domain, with the rest looked up from reference TRBV30 and TRBJ1-4, is SQTIHQWPATLVQPVGSPLSLECTVEGTSNPNLYWYRQAAGRGLQLLFYSVGIGQISSEVPQNLSASRPQDRQFILSSKKLLLSDSGFYLCASKSGLANEKLFFGSGTQLSVL.

The chain uses TRBV28 and TRBJ1-1; 7 bases are a match to TRBD1. This CDR3 spans 17 amino acids. From germline, CDR1 is MDHEN and CDR2 SYDVKM. Trimming took 7 bases from V and 4 from J; bases not matched to a gene: 18. The CDR3 spells CASNFRSRGQIGTEAFF. As DNA, the CDR3 is TGTGCCAGCAACTTCAGGTCGAGGGGGCAAATTGGCACTGAAGCTTTCTTT. The full variable domain, with the rest looked up from reference TRBV28 and TRBJ1-1, is DVKVTQSSRYLVKRTGEKVFLECVQDMDHENMFWYRQDPGLGLRLIYFSYDVKMKEKGDIPEGYSVSREKKERFSLILESASTNQTSMYLCASNFRSRGQIGTEAFFGQGTRLTVV.

The rearrangement uses TRBV21-1 and TRBJ1-1; the table's D call of TRBD1 was not tested on the DNA. TRBV21-1 is a pseudogene. CDR3 size: 17 residues. CDR3 sequence (DNA): TGTGCCAGCAGCAAAAAGGAGGGACAGGGGAAGAACACTGAAGCTTTCTTT. The encoded protein is CASSKKEGQGKNTEAFF.

This clone appeared once. The rearrangement joins TRBV4-1 to TRBJ2-1; 11 bases line up with TRBD2. Germline V lookup: CDR1 MGHRA, CDR2 YSYEKL. Trimming at V came to 4 bases and at J to 5 bases, leaving 10 bases not matched to a gene. This CDR3 comprises 17 residues. The CDR3 region has the DNA TGCGCCAGCAGCCGAACGACCGGGACTAGCGGAAACAATGAGCAGTTCTTC. Its protein is CASSRTTGTSGNNEQFF.

This rearrangement joins TRBV7-9 to TRBJ1-3, with 7 positions matching TRBD1. V was pared by 5 bases and J by 4 bases, with 14 bases of the junction left unmatched. The CDR3 has 17 residues. Looked up from germline, CDR1 is SEHNR and CDR2 is FQNEAQ (reference sequence). This chain's CDR3 is CASSPSAKQGSGNTIYF. CDR3 nucleotides: TGTGCCAGCAGCCCCTCGGCGAAACAGGGGTCCGGAAACACCATATATTTT.

The chain uses TRBV28 and TRBJ2-7; TRBD1 agrees at 7 bases. Germline V lookup: CDR1 MDHEN, CDR2 SYDVKM. The CDR3 sequence is 14 residues long. Germline trimming cut 2 bases from V and 2 bases from J; bases unmatched to any gene: 3. This chain's CDR3 is CASSLGDSPYEQYF. CDR3 in DNA: TGTGCCAGCAGTTTAGGGGACAGCCCCTACGAGCAGTACTTC.

The chain employs TRBV30 and TRBJ2-7; 15 bases fit TRBD2. The germline CDR1 and CDR2 sequences are GTSNPN and SVGIG (reference sequence). V trimming: 3 bases; J trimming: 1 base; junction bases outside the gene matches: 1. The CDR3 has 15 amino acids. The CDR3 sequence: CAWSGTSGRSYEQYF. In nucleotides, the CDR3 is TGTGCCTGGAGCGGGACTAGCGGGAGGTCCTACGAGCAGTACTTC.

This chain uses TRBV9 with TRBJ2-2, with 11 bases fitting TRBD1. J was trimmed by 7 bases and V by 3 bases; bases with no gene match: 5. Germline V gives CDR1 SGDLS, CDR2 YYNGEE. The CDR3 totals 15 residues. CDR3 nucleotides: TGTGCCAGCAGCGGCGGACAGGGGGCGGGCGGGGAGCTGTTTTTT. Its protein is CASSGGQGAGGELFF.

In its sample, this clone was seen many times. The chain has TRBV28 and TRBJ1-1, with TRBD1 as a possible D gene (6 bases). This CDR3 contains 13 residues. Trimming left V 7 bases short and J 8 bases short, with 17 bases between. Germline V lookup: CDR1 MDHEN, CDR2 SYDVKM. The CDR3 coding sequence is TGTGCCAGCATTACTCCGGCAGGGGTAGAAGCTTTCTTT. It translates to CASITPAGVEAFF.

The V call is TRBV5-1, the J call TRBJ1-5; TRBD1 matches at 7 bases. Germline trimming cut 4 bases from V and 3 bases from J; bases unmatched to any gene: 4. Germline CDR1 SGHRS, CDR2 YFSETQ. This CDR3 comprises 14 residues. CDR3 nucleotides: TGCGCCAGCAGCCTTGGACAGGCCAATCAGCCCCAGCATTTT. It yields the protein CASSLGQANQPQHF.

The V call is TRBV30, the J call TRBJ1-2; D not resolved. V was clipped by 5 bases and J by 4 bases, with 17 bases between them. The CDR3 runs to 14 residues. From germline, CDR1 is GTSNPN and CDR2 SVGIG (reference sequence). CDR3 sequence: CAWSFGEVGYGYTF. The CDR3 region has the DNA TGTGCCTGGTCCTTTGGGGAGGTAGGCTATGGCTACACCTTC. The variable domain in full, with the rest retrieved from reference TRBV30 and TRBJ1-2, is SQTIHQWPATLVQPVGSPLSLECTVEGTSNPNLYWYRQAAGRGLQLLFYSVGIGQISSEVPQNLSASRPQDRQFILSSKKLLLSDSGFYLCAWSFGEVGYGYTFGSGTRLTVV.

V and J are TRBV27 and TRBJ2-1; 14 bases are a match to TRBD2. After removal of 1 base from V and 8 bases from J, the junction contained 19 bases not matched to a gene. CDR1 and CDR2 (germline): MNHEY, SMNVEV (reference sequence). This CDR3 is built from 21 residues. CDR3: CASSLYPRSPFGTSGSHEQFF. The CDR3 region has the DNA TGTGCCAGCAGTTTATACCCGAGGAGCCCGTTTGGGACTAGCGGGAGCCATGAGCAGTTCTTC.

The genes are TRBV9 and TRBJ2-7; possibly TRBD2 for D (5 bases). The CDR3 length is 15 residues. V lost 0 bases and J 2 bases, leaving 12 bases between the germline ends. Germline loops: CDR1 SGDLS, CDR2 YYNGEE. The CDR3 region has the DNA TGTGCCAGCAGCGTAGGGCTAGAGGGTCCCTACGAGCAGTACTTC. Protein product: CASSVGLEGPYEQYF.